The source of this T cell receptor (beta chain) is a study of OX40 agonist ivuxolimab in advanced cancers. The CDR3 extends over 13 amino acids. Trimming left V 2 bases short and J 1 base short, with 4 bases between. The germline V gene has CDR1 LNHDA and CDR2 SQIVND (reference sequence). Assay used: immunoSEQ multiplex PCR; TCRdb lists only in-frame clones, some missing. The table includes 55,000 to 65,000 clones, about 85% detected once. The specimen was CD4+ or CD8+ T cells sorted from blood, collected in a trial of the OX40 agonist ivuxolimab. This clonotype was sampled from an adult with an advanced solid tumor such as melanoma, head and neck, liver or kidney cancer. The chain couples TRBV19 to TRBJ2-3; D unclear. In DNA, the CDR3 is TGTGCCAGTAGTATAACCGGCACAGATACGCAGTATTTT. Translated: CASSITGTDTQYF.